A single sample gave rise to the 14 T cell receptor beta chains below, sequenced in a study of cytomegalovirus exposure and HLA in healthy donors (TCRdb year 2017). Library preparation was by the immunoSEQ multiplex PCR assay. TCRdb mirrors the immuneACCESS table, restricted to in-frame sequences. Some clones are absent from its copies; in checked studies, under half trace to an unresolved V gene, and the reason for the others is unknown. In this sample the table shows around 140,000 clones, 80% to 90% of which occur a single time. Of the sample, roughly 1.2% falls within the top ten clones. The source material was PBMCs. Source of these receptors: a woman aged 18-35 years in good health and CMV-seronegative.

The chain's CDR3 is CASSLTDGTGNTIYF. CDR3 nucleotide sequence: TGCGCCAGCAGCCTGACTGACGGAACTGGAAACACCATATATTTT. The rearrangement joins TRBV5-1 to TRBJ1-3; D is unclear. The CDR3 is 15 amino acids. The germline V gene encodes CDR1 SGHRS and CDR2 YFSETQ. V gave up 4 bases and J gave up 2 bases, with 13 bases separating them.

A single count supports this clone. This chain connects TRBV7-9 to TRBJ1-1; maybe TRBD1 (5 bases). Trimming removed 1 base from V and 4 bases from J, with 10 bases in between. Per germline, CDR1 SEHNR and CDR2 FQNEAQ (reference sequence). The CDR3 consists of 14 residues. The CDR3 DNA sequence: TGTGCCAGCAGCTTAGACGGGGACTTCACTGAAGCTTTCTTT. Its translation: CASSLDGDFTEAFF.

This clone was observed a single time. V and J are TRBV5-1 and TRBJ2-7; 10 nucleotides align to TRBD1. The germline V gene encodes CDR1 SGHRS and CDR2 YFSETQ. CDR3 length equals 14 residues. The J segment lost 5 bases and the V segment lost 7 bases, leaving 9 bases of the junction unmatched. The chain's CDR3 is CASGGTGAMDEQYF. In DNA form, the CDR3 reads TGCGCCAGCGGTGGGACAGGGGCGATGGACGAGCAGTACTTC. Together with reference TRBV5-1 and TRBJ2-7, the CDR3 gives the full variable domain: KAGVTQTPRYLIKTRGQQVTLSCSPISGHRSVSWYQQTPGQGLQFLFEYFSETQRNKGNFPGRFSGRQFSNSRSEMNVSTLELGDSALYLCASGGTGAMDEQYFGPGTRLTVT.

This clone was seen only a few times. J is TRBJ1-4 and V is TRBV18, with TRBD1 identical over 12 bases. Trimming took 0 bases from V and 8 from J; bases not matched to a gene: 1. Germline-derived CDR1 and CDR2 are KGHSH and LQKENI. This CDR3 is 15 amino acids long. CDR3 in amino acids: CASSPPGQGAEKLFF. The CDR3 DNA sequence: TGTGCCAGCTCACCACCGGGACAGGGGGCCGAAAAACTGTTTTTT.

The V gene is TRBV6-5, the J gene TRBJ2-7, with 12 bases that match TRBD1. Trimming cost V 5 bases and J 6 bases; bases outside gene matches: 8. CDR3 length equals 15 residues. The germline V gene encodes CDR1 MNHEY and CDR2 SVGAGI. This CDR3 is CASSPPGQGAGEQYF. The CDR3, as DNA: TGTGCCAGCAGTCCACCGGGACAGGGGGCGGGCGAGCAGTACTTC.

This clone was detected a few times. This chain connects TRBV10-3 to TRBJ2-2, with 9 bases matching TRBD1. Germline-derived CDR1 and CDR2 are ENHRY and SYGVKD. After removal of 6 bases from V and 8 bases from J, the junction contained 4 bases not matched to a gene. This CDR3 region has 13 residues. The CDR3 DNA sequence: TGTGCCATCAGCCCACAGGGGGCTGGGGAGCTGTTTTTT. Its translation: CAISPQGAGELFF.

The chain has TRBV27 and TRBJ1-2; TRBD1 aligns across 7 bases. The germline V gene encodes CDR1 MNHEY and CDR2 SMNVEV (reference sequence). CDR3 length: 17 amino acids. V shed 2 bases, J shed 3 bases, and the junction held 12 bases outside the gene matches. DNA of the CDR3: TGTGCCAGCAGTTTAGAAGGGGGCGTACCCCCCGACTATGGCTACACCTTC. This codes for CASSLEGGVPPDYGYTF.

The rearrangement joins TRBV5-1 to TRBJ1-3; 8 positions match TRBD1. Germline V gene data show CDR1 as SGHRS and CDR2 as YFSETQ. This CDR3 region has 18 residues. The V segment lost 4 bases and the J segment 0 bases; nucleotides outside the gene matches: 12. This CDR3 is CASSRQRQGLSSGNTIYF. CDR3 nucleotides: TGCGCCAGCAGCCGCCAACGACAGGGGCTAAGCTCTGGAAACACCATATATTTT.

V and J are TRBV4-1 and TRBJ1-1; D remains ambiguous. Germline V gene lookup returns CDR1 MGHRA and CDR2 YSYEKL. The V and J ends lost 1 base and 1 base respectively, with 4 bases between them. This CDR3 contains 13 residues. The CDR3 bases are TGCGCCAGCAGCCAAGCCAAGAACACTGAAGCTTTCTTT. Its protein product is CASSQAKNTEAFF.

The chain links TRBV5-1 to TRBJ1-4; 8 bases line up with TRBD1. CDR3 length: 16 amino acids. CDR1 SGHRS and CDR2 YFSETQ come from the germline V gene. The V and J ends lost 4 bases and 8 bases, in that order; junction bases with no gene match: 13. The CDR3 loop is CASSPRRGRLWEKLFF. CDR3 nucleotides: TGCGCCAGCAGCCCCCGCAGGGGGCGGCTATGGGAAAAACTGTTTTTT. The entire variable domain, with the rest obtained from reference TRBV5-1 and TRBJ1-4, is as follows: KAGVTQTPRYLIKTRGQQVTLSCSPISGHRSVSWYQQTPGQGLQFLFEYFSETQRNKGNFPGRFSGRQFSNSRSEMNVSTLELGDSALYLCASSPRRGRLWEKLFFGSGTQLSVL.

The CDR3: CASSPRLGQGEDGYGYTF. Written as DNA, the CDR3 is TGTGCCAGTAGCCCTAGACTCGGACAGGGCGAGGATGGCTATGGCTACACCTTC. The chain recombines TRBV19 with TRBJ1-2, with 8 bases fitting TRBD1. The V gene's germline CDR1 is LNHDA and CDR2 SQIVND (reference sequence). After removal of 6 bases from V and 4 bases from J, the junction contained 19 bases not matched to a gene. CDR3 length equals 18 residues.

V and J are TRBV10-1 and TRBJ1-3; 8 bases line up with TRBD1. Germline V gene data show CDR1 as WNHNN and CDR2 as SYGVQD (reference sequence). This CDR3 contains 14 residues. V lost 6 bases to trimming and J lost 4 bases; unmatched junction nucleotides: 5. The CDR3 DNA reads TGCGCCAGCAGACGGGACAGGCTCGGAAACACCATATATTTT. The encoded protein is CASRRDRLGNTIYF.

Comments on this clone: This CDR3 is also generated by other DNA sequences in the sample. This chain joins TRBV6-5 and TRBJ1-2; D unresolved. The CDR3 has 13 amino acids. Germline-derived CDR1 and CDR2 are MNHEY and SVGAGI. The V end was cut by 6 bases, the J end by 2 bases, with 10 bases between. The CDR3 loop is CASRSGGNYGYTF. In DNA, the CDR3 is TGTGCCAGCAGAAGTGGCGGAAACTATGGCTACACCTTC.

The chain couples TRBV5-4 to TRBJ1-3, with D perhaps TRBD1 (5 bases). The CDR3 loop spans 14 amino acids. The germline CDR1 and CDR2 sequences are SGHNT and YYREEE (reference sequence). Trimming pared 3 bases from V and 0 bases from J, leaving 7 bases between. The CDR3 region has the DNA TGTGCCAGCAGCTCCGACAGCTCTGGAAACACCATATATTTT. Protein product: CASSSDSSGNTIYF.